The 15 T cell receptor beta chains listed next were all sequenced from one sample in a study of T cell repertoires in cytomegalovirus infection. In TCRdb, the reads were re-called with MiXCR into one record per CDR3 protein. The sample consists of hundreds of thousands of distinct CDR3 sequences, about 30% of them appearing once. Their antigens remain unidentified. This material consisted of cultured PBMCs, taken from culture after CMV antigen stimulation. Source of these receptors: a human donor in good health (CMV status not recorded). Some clones in this sample may be carry-over from other donors' samples.

The V and J genes are TRBV5-4 and TRBJ1-4, with 7 bases lining up with TRBD1. The V and J ends lost 2 bases and 8 bases, in that order; junction bases with no gene match: 6. The CDR3 sequence is 14 residues long. Germline CDR1 reads SGHNT; CDR2 reads YYREEE (reference sequence). DNA of the CDR3: TGTGCCAGCAGCTTAAGGGGGCGGGAGGAAAAACTGTTTTTT. Its protein product is CASSLRGREEKLFF.

The rearrangement links TRBV20-1 to TRBJ2-5, with TRBD2 as a possible D gene (6 bases). The CDR3 is 13 residues long. The germline V and J ends were trimmed by 6 bases and 4 bases, with 15 bases remaining between them. Germline V gene lookup returns CDR1 DFQATT and CDR2 SNEGSKA (reference sequence). The CDR3 sequence: CSAPEGLLETQYF. CDR3 coding DNA: TGCAGTGCCCCGGAGGGGCTCCTAGAGACCCAGTACTTC.

This clonotype was found many times. The V gene is TRBV4-1, the J gene TRBJ2-2; 11 bases are a match to TRBD1. Per the germline V gene, CDR1 is MGHRA and CDR2 is YSYEKL. The CDR3 is made up of 15 amino acids. After removal of 6 bases from V and 6 bases from J, the junction contained 6 bases not matched to a gene. The CDR3 region is CASRQPGQGAGELFF. DNA of the CDR3: TGCGCCAGCAGGCAACCGGGACAGGGGGCCGGGGAGCTGTTTTTT.

The J gene is TRBJ2-7, the V gene TRBV2; the match to TRBD2 covers 8 bases. Trimming cost V 5 bases and J 6 bases; bases outside gene matches: 6. Germline V gene lookup returns CDR1 SNHLY and CDR2 FYNNEI. The CDR3 is 13 residues long. CDR3 region: CASSPAGGGEQYF. The CDR3 coding sequence is TGTGCCAGCAGTCCCGCCGGGGGGGGCGAGCAGTACTTC.

This clonotype was picked up a small number of times. The chain recombines TRBV7-6 with TRBJ2-7, with 7 bases aligning to TRBD1. Germline loops: CDR1 SGHVS, CDR2 FNYEAQ. Losses at the gene ends were 4 bases for V and 5 bases for J; bases not matched to a gene: 14. The CDR3 is made up of 16 amino acids. The CDR3 here is CASSSFGTDNNDEQYF. CDR3 nucleotides: TGTGCCAGCAGCTCGTTTGGGACAGACAACAACGACGAGCAGTACTTC. The variable domain in full, with the rest retrieved from reference TRBV7-6 and TRBJ2-7, is GAGVSQSPRYKVTKRGQDVALRCDPISGHVSLYWYRQALGQGPEFLTYFNYEAQQDKSGLPNDRFSAERPEGSISTLTIQRTEQRDSAMYRCASSSFGTDNNDEQYFGPGTRLTVT.

The chain employs TRBV5-1 and TRBJ2-1; possible D gene TRBD1, 5 bases. Germline values: CDR1 SGHRS, CDR2 YFSETQ. The V end lost 0 bases, the J end lost 3 bases, and 19 bases lay between the germline ends. This CDR3 is built from 18 residues. The CDR3 spells CASSLVGQGEALYNEQFF. CDR3 bases: TGCGCCAGCAGCTTGGTAGGTCAGGGCGAGGCCCTCTACAATGAGCAGTTCTTC.

This clonotype was seen only a few times. V and J are TRBV7-8 and TRBJ2-1; 9 nucleotides agree with TRBD2. Per germline, CDR1 SGHVS and CDR2 FQNEAQ. V dropped 5 bases and J dropped 4; count of bases not matched to a gene: 9. The CDR3 runs 16 residues. The CDR3 nucleotides are TGTGCCAGCAGCCCGGTGGAGAGCGGGGGGTACAATGAGCAGTTCTTC. Its translation is CASSPVESGGYNEQFF.

This clonotype turned up a few times. The rearrangement links TRBV4-1 to TRBJ2-7; 10 bases align to TRBD2. V was clipped by 3 bases and J by 2 bases; unmatched bases: 4. The CDR3 covers 15 residues. Germline V lookup: CDR1 MGHRA, CDR2 YSYEKL. CDR3 nucleotide sequence: TGCGCCAGCAGCCACCTAGCGGGAGTCGCCTACGAGCAGTACTTC. It codes for CASSHLAGVAYEQYF.

The V gene is TRBV20-1, the J gene TRBJ2-5, with 10 positions matching TRBD2. This CDR3 has 15 residues. Losses at the gene ends were 6 bases for V and 1 base for J; bases not matched to a gene: 8. The germline gives CDR1 DFQATT, CDR2 SNEGSKA (reference sequence). In DNA, the CDR3 is TGCAGTGCAGCCATTAGCGGGGGGATCCAAGAGACCCAGTACTTC. Translating it yields CSAAISGGIQETQYF.

This clonotype was seen many times. The chain combines TRBV7-2 with TRBJ2-1; D gene ambiguous. CDR1 and CDR2 from the germline V gene are SGHTA and FQGNSA. With 5 bases removed from V and 0 bases from J, the gap between germline ends came to 5 bases. This CDR3 region has 13 residues. Here the CDR3 reads CASSRSSYNEQFF. As DNA, the CDR3 is TGTGCCAGCAGCCGTTCCTCCTACAATGAGCAGTTCTTC.

The chain employs TRBV5-5 and TRBJ2-7; 9 bases line up with TRBD1. The germline V gene has CDR1 SGHKS and CDR2 YYEKEE (reference sequence). Losses at the gene ends were 2 bases for V and 7 bases for J; bases not matched to a gene: 10. The CDR3 extends over 15 amino acids. CDR3 residues: CASSLPGTGFWEQYF. CDR3 nucleotides: TGTGCCAGCAGCTTACCCGGGACAGGGTTTTGGGAGCAGTACTTC.

This chain joins TRBV29-1 and TRBJ1-6; weak D call: TRBD1 (6 bases). Per germline, CDR1 SQVTM and CDR2 ANQGSEA. With 4 bases removed from V and 7 bases from J, the gap between germline ends came to 14 bases. The CDR3 is 14 amino acids. CDR3 loop: CSVASGARNSPLHF. The CDR3 DNA reads as TGCAGCGTTGCTTCGGGGGCACGAAATTCACCCCTCCACTTT.

The chain recombines TRBV19 with TRBJ2-5, with D uncertain. V lost 6 bases and J lost 5, with 16 bases in between. This CDR3 is 14 amino acids long. Per germline, CDR1 LNHDA and CDR2 SQIVND (reference sequence). The CDR3 bases are TGTGCCAGTAGCGCAGGATCCGTGGGGGAGACCCAGTACTTC. This gives the protein CASSAGSVGETQYF.

This clonotype was observed once. The chain has TRBV6-6 and TRBJ1-1; no reliable D call. Looked up from germline, CDR1 is MNHNY and CDR2 is SVGAGI (reference sequence). This CDR3 is built from 12 residues. The CDR3 here is CSLRAFIGEAFF. For the CDR3, the DNA is TGTTCGCTTAGGGCCTTCATTGGAGAAGCTTTCTTT.

This clonotype was detected once. The chain is built from TRBV12-3 or TRBV12-4 and TRBJ2-1; D is perhaps TRBD2 (6 bases). The CDR3 is 13 amino acids. Trimming pared 7 bases from V and 7 bases from J, leaving 14 bases between. This chain's CDR3 is CASTWDLQNEQFF. The CDR3 region has the DNA TGTGCCAGCACCTGGGACTTACAAAATGAGCAGTTCTTC.